This TCR beta chain emerged from a study of Ad26.COV2.S vaccination and SARS-CoV-2 variants. V lost 0 bases and J lost 1, with 10 bases in between. Germline CDR1 is LNHDA and CDR2 is SQIVND (reference sequence). CDR3 length: 15 residues. Treatment specified: some 19 received Ad26.COV2.S at low or high dose, single or two shots; 5 received placebo; per-sample allocation not given. On day 63 after the first injection, vaccine and placebo recipients gave samples. The repertoire was sequenced with immunoSEQ multiplex PCR; TCRdb's copy has only in-frame clones and lacks some. The sample has approximately 300,000 clones; 85% to 90% are singletons.

The sample consisted of peripheral blood, taken in a trial of Ad26.COV2.S vaccine versus placebo. The sequence derives from a person between 18 and 60 years old who received the Ad26.COV2.S COVID-19 vaccine or a placebo. The chain links TRBV19 to TRBJ2-7; D may match TRBD1 or TRBD2 (5 bases each). The CDR3: CASSIDRDRSYEQYF. The CDR3 coding sequence is TGTGCCAGTAGTATAGACCGGGACCGATCCTACGAGCAGTACTTC.